A single sample gave rise to the 27 T cell receptor beta chains below, sequenced in a study of identical twins. A single record per CDR3 protein comes from TCRdb applying MiXCR to the 5' RACE reads. The table has roughly 470,000 distinct CDR3 sequences, around an eighth seen once. This same sample was also part of a study on yellow fever vaccine responses in identical twins.

Sequencing was performed on CD4+ T cells sorted from blood. These receptors were taken from a woman younger than 30 in good health.

This clonotype was seen only a few times. The gene calls are TRBV29-1 and TRBJ2-1, with 7 bases that match TRBD1. CDR3 size: 15 residues. Germline V gene data show CDR1 as SQVTM and CDR2 as ANQGSEA. V trimming: 6 bases; J trimming: 5 bases; junction bases outside the gene matches: 13. CDR3 protein: CSVDQQGFRNNEQFF. The CDR3 region has the DNA TGCAGCGTGGATCAACAGGGGTTTAGGAACAATGAGCAGTTCTTC.

A few counts support this clonotype. The chain uses TRBV6-5 and TRBJ1-2, with a possible D match to TRBD1 (5 bases). Germline CDR1 is MNHEY and CDR2 is SVGAGI. Trimming stripped 0 bases from V and 9 bases from J, with 11 bases between. The CDR3 totals 13 residues. The CDR3 DNA is TGTGCCAGCAGTTACTCTTCCGGGACGAGCTACACCTTC. This translates into CASSYSSGTSYTF.

The V gene is TRBV2, the J gene TRBJ1-1; TRBD1 is a possible D gene (6 bases). Germline CDR1 and CDR2: SNHLY and FYNNEI. The CDR3 runs 16 residues. The V end lost 6 bases, the J end lost 2 bases, and 19 bases lay between the germline ends. The chain's CDR3 is CASRRGGNLGNTEAFF. CDR3 coding DNA: TGTGCCAGCAGGAGGGGGGGTAACCTAGGTAACACTGAAGCTTTCTTT. The complete variable domain, with remaining parts taken from reference TRBV2 and TRBJ1-1, reads EPEVTQTPSHQVTQMGQEVILRCVPISNHLYFYWYRQILGQKVEFLVSFYNNEISEKSEIFDDQFSVERPDGSNFTLKIRSTKLEDSAMYFCASRRGGNLGNTEAFFGQGTRLTVV.

This clonotype turned up a few times. The chain employs TRBV4-2 and TRBJ2-3; perhaps TRBD2 as D (7 bases). Germline V gives CDR1 LGHNA, CDR2 YNFKEQ. V lost 6 bases and J 0 bases, leaving 28 bases between the germline ends. CDR3 length equals 20 residues. The CDR3: CASSVGGGLAINPSTDTQYF. As DNA, the CDR3 is TGTGCCAGCAGTGTCGGCGGGGGCCTAGCGATCAACCCTAGCACAGATACGCAGTATTTT.

The chain links TRBV23-1 to TRBJ2-1; D is perhaps TRBD2 (9 bases). TRBV23-1 qualifies as an ORF whose function is uncertain. Deletions cut 0 bases from V and 4 bases from J, with 28 bases between. The CDR3 is made up of 21 amino acids. CDR3 bases: TGCGCCAGCAGTCAATCCCGGACAGGGAGAGTAGCGGGGGCTTTTTACAATGAGCAGTTCTTC. Protein: CASSQSRTGRVAGAFYNEQFF.

This clonotype has a handful of counts. The genes are TRBV12-3 or TRBV12-4 and TRBJ1-5, with no clear D. The CDR3 contains 13 residues. V was cut by 6 bases and J by 1 base, with 7 bases left in between. CDR3 DNA: TGTGCCAGCAGACCGGACAGCAATCAGCCCCAGCATTTT. It is translated as CASRPDSNQPQHF.

The chain couples TRBV10-3 to TRBJ2-1; 13 nucleotides match TRBD2. CDR1 and CDR2 (germline): ENHRY, SYGVKD. The CDR3 has 14 residues. V lost 6 bases, J lost 5 bases, and 1 base stayed unmatched. CDR3 sequence (DNA): TGTGCCATCAGAGGACTAGCGGGGGACAATGAGCAGTTCTTC. This encodes CAIRGLAGDNEQFF.

The genes are TRBV2 and TRBJ2-3; the match to TRBD1 covers 8 bases. The CDR3 covers 18 residues. CDR1 is SNHLY, CDR2 FYNNEI, per germline. Trimming took 11 bases from V and 1 from J; bases not matched to a gene: 20. CDR3 amino acids: CAFCLQTGVFSRTDTQYF. In DNA form, the CDR3 reads TGTGCCTTCTGTTTACAGACAGGGGTATTTTCCCGCACAGATACGCAGTATTTT.

The chain links TRBV27 to TRBJ2-5; weak D call: TRBD2 (6 bases). V was clipped by 6 bases and J by 5 bases, with 13 bases between them. The CDR3 extends over 13 amino acids. Germline assignment: CDR1 MNHEY and CDR2 SMNVEV (reference sequence). The CDR3 region has the DNA TGTGCCAGCAGATTCGCGGGGAGGGAGACCCAGTACTTC. Protein sequence: CASRFAGRETQYF.

This clonotype was picked up a small number of times. This sequence joins TRBV20-1 and TRBJ2-4; D call uncertain. Germline CDR1 reads DFQATT; CDR2 reads SNEGSKA (reference sequence). Trimming stripped 0 bases from V and 0 bases from J, with 3 bases between. CDR3 length equals 13 residues. CDR3 residues: CSARELAKNIQYF. In nucleotides, the CDR3 is TGCAGTGCTAGAGAGCTAGCCAAAAACATTCAGTACTTC.

The genes are TRBV27 and TRBJ2-7, with 9 bases matching TRBD1. CDR3 length equals 16 residues. With V trimmed by 5 bases and J by 2 bases, 10 bases remained unmatched. CDR1 is MNHEY, CDR2 SMNVEV, per germline (reference sequence). For the CDR3, the DNA is TGTGCCAGCAGTCCAAGACCCGGGACAGGGACCTACGAGCAGTACTTC. Residues: CASSPRPGTGTYEQYF.

This clonotype showed up just a few times. The chain is built from TRBV28 and TRBJ2-1; a possible D gene is TRBD2 (6 bases). Germline values: CDR1 MDHEN, CDR2 SYDVKM. Trimming removed 6 bases at V and 9 bases at J, with 12 bases between. The CDR3 runs to 12 residues. CDR3 loop: CASRIAGSEQFF. The CDR3 DNA reads TGTGCCAGCAGGATTGCGGGAAGTGAGCAGTTCTTC. Full variable domain (remainder filled in from reference TRBV28 and TRBJ2-1): DVKVTQSSRYLVKRTGEKVFLECVQDMDHENMFWYRQDPGLGLRLIYFSYDVKMKEKGDIPEGYSVSREKKERFSLILESASTNQTSMYLCASRIAGSEQFFGPGTRLTVL.

This chain joins TRBV7-3 and TRBJ2-2, with unresolved D. This CDR3 has 13 residues. Germline V gives CDR1 SGHTA, CDR2 FQGTGA. V shed 5 bases and J shed 6 bases, with 10 bases lying between them. This CDR3 reads CASSPTTAGELFF. The CDR3 DNA sequence: TGTGCCAGCAGCCCCACGACCGCCGGGGAGCTGTTTTTT.

The J gene is TRBJ2-1, the V gene TRBV5-6; 9 positions agree with TRBD1. Germline V gene lookup returns CDR1 SGHDT and CDR2 YYEEEE. This CDR3 has 16 amino acids. V trimming: 1 base; J trimming: 4 bases; junction bases outside the gene matches: 6. The CDR3 sequence is CASSLTQGAHYNEQFF. DNA of the CDR3: TGTGCCAGCAGCTTGACACAGGGGGCCCATTACAATGAGCAGTTCTTC.

This clonotype was observed at least ten times. The chain recombines TRBV5-1 with TRBJ1-1; D gene unclear. Germline CDR1 is SGHRS and CDR2 is YFSETQ. The CDR3 covers 14 residues. The V end was cut by 4 bases, the J end by 1 base, with 11 bases between. The CDR3 DNA reads TGCGCCAGCAGCCCCGGAATAAGGAACACTGAAGCTTTCTTT. Protein sequence: CASSPGIRNTEAFF.

This clonotype was counted at least ten times. This chain connects TRBV7-3 to TRBJ2-3; D is unresolved. The CDR3 extends over 15 amino acids. V lost 5 bases, J lost 6 bases, and 18 bases lay in between. CDR1 is SGHTA, CDR2 FQGTGA, per germline. The CDR3 spells CASSPTAQAGDTQYF. Written as DNA, the CDR3 is TGTGCCAGCAGCCCCACTGCCCAGGCTGGGGATACGCAGTATTTT.

This clonotype occurred a few times. V is TRBV6-2 or TRBV6-3 and J is TRBJ2-7, with a weak D call TRBD1 (5 bases). CDR3 length: 17 residues. Germline V gene sequence: CDR1 MNHEY, CDR2 SVGEGT. V was clipped by 6 bases and J by 4 bases, with 25 bases between them. The CDR3 nucleotides are TGTGCCAGCAGCAGTTTCCCGACAGTTAAAGGATTATACGAGCAGTACTTC. Residues: CASSSFPTVKGLYEQYF.

The V call is TRBV2, the J call TRBJ1-4; no clear D. Trimming pared 3 bases from V and 7 bases from J, leaving 15 bases between. Germline CDR1 and CDR2: SNHLY and FYNNEI. The CDR3 is 15 residues long. The CDR3 reads CASSEARVLGEKLFF. CDR3 nucleotide sequence: TGTGCCAGCAGTGAGGCAAGGGTTCTCGGTGAAAAACTGTTTTTT.

This clonotype came up a few times. This chain joins TRBV7-9 and TRBJ1-6; no firm D call. The CDR3 spans 14 residues. Germline CDR1 reads SEHNR; CDR2 reads FQNEAQ (reference sequence). The germline V and J ends were trimmed by 0 bases and 8 bases, with 8 bases remaining between them. The CDR3 DNA sequence: TGTGCCAGCAGCTTAGCGGGGTTAGATTCACCCCTCCACTTT. This codes for CASSLAGLDSPLHF.

This clonotype has just a few counts. The chain recombines TRBV19 with TRBJ2-7; no clear D. V gave up 6 bases and J gave up 1 base, with 10 bases separating them. The CDR3 loop spans 13 amino acids. Germline loops: CDR1 LNHDA, CDR2 SQIVND (reference sequence). This chain's CDR3 is CASRAESSYEQYF. CDR3 DNA sequence: TGTGCCAGTAGGGCTGAAAGTTCCTACGAGCAGTACTTC.

This clonotype was seen at least ten times. This chain links TRBV5-1 with TRBJ2-1, with unresolved D. V was pared by 4 bases and J by 4 bases, with 9 bases between. The CDR3 runs to 13 residues. From germline, CDR1 is SGHRS and CDR2 YFSETQ. The CDR3 loop reads CASSRGPYNEQFF. The CDR3 bases are TGCGCCAGCAGCCGCGGACCGTACAATGAGCAGTTCTTC.

This clonotype was picked up a small number of times. The J gene is TRBJ2-5, the V gene TRBV30; D may be TRBD1 or TRBD2 (6 bases each). This CDR3 spans 13 amino acids. Between the trimmed V and J ends, which lost 5 bases and 5 bases, there was a span of 15 bases. The germline V gene encodes CDR1 GTSNPN and CDR2 SVGIG (reference sequence). The CDR3 region is CAWRGQGAETQYF. The CDR3 DNA reads as TGTGCCTGGCGGGGGCAGGGAGCGGAGACCCAGTACTTC.

This clonotype was seen just once. CDR3 in DNA: TGTGCCAGCAGCTTAGCTCCGGGGGGAAATGAAAAACTGTTTTTT. Its translation: CASSLAPGGNEKLFF. J is TRBJ1-4 and V is TRBV7-8, with D maybe TRBD1 (5 bases). CDR3 length: 15 amino acids. Trimming stripped 0 bases from V and 5 bases from J, with 10 bases between. In germline, CDR1 is SGHVS, CDR2 FQNEAQ.

This clonotype was counted ten times or more. The chain is built from TRBV6-5 and TRBJ2-1; 9 bases match TRBD2. The germline gives CDR1 MNHEY, CDR2 SVGAGI. V gave up 10 bases and J gave up 5 bases; unmatched junction bases: 6. The CDR3 has 13 residues. Here the CDR3 reads CATGTSLHNEQFF. In DNA, the CDR3 is TGTGCCACGGGGACTAGCCTCCACAATGAGCAGTTCTTC.

In its sample, this clonotype was seen a few times. The rearrangement uses TRBV30 and TRBJ1-5; 7 bases agree with TRBD1. With V trimmed by 1 base and J by 5 bases, 5 bases remained unmatched. CDR1 GTSNPN and CDR2 SVGIG come from the germline V gene (reference sequence). The CDR3 is 14 amino acids. The CDR3: CAWSGDRDDQPQHF. The CDR3 DNA reads TGTGCCTGGAGTGGTGACAGGGATGATCAGCCCCAGCATTTT. Based on the CDR3 plus reference TRBV30 and TRBJ1-5, the full variable domain is SQTIHQWPATLVQPVGSPLSLECTVEGTSNPNLYWYRQAAGRGLQLLFYSVGIGQISSEVPQNLSASRPQDRQFILSSKKLLLSDSGFYLCAWSGDRDDQPQHFGDGTRLSIL.

The V gene is TRBV4-2, the J gene TRBJ2-3; 11 positions match TRBD2. This CDR3 region has 19 residues. Germline V gene data show CDR1 as LGHNA and CDR2 as YNFKEQ. The ends lost 1 base at V and 6 bases at J; junction bases unmatched: 15. CDR3 loop: CASSQGSGSASGRRDTQYF. CDR3 DNA sequence: TGTGCCAGCAGCCAAGGTTCAGGATCTGCTAGCGGGAGGAGGGATACGCAGTATTTT.

This clonotype has more than one count but fewer than ten. The chain links TRBV20-1 to TRBJ1-2, with D perhaps matching TRBD1 (5 bases). The V and J ends lost 3 bases and 2 bases respectively, with 7 bases between them. The CDR3 has 12 amino acids. Germline assignment: CDR1 DFQATT and CDR2 SNEGSKA (reference sequence). CDR3 nucleotides: TGCAGTGCTAGGGGGGGGAACTATGGCTACACCTTC. Its protein is CSARGGNYGYTF.